These 3 T cell receptor beta chains were sequenced from one sample in a study of T-cell reconstitution after alpha-beta-depleted transplantation in children (dated by TCRdb to the mid-2010s). The library was prepared using PCR. Sequencing instrument: Illumina HiSeq 2500. TCR library preparation used molecular barcoding, with unique molecular identifiers applied to normalize quantification of the TCRbeta repertoire. Through fastp at Q25 and MiXCR, TCRdb rebuilt clones from the public reads, retaining in-frame beta chains. Rows matching on CDR3 protein sequence are summarized as one entry with the most common DNA and genes. The sample has hundreds of thousands of distinct CDR3 sequences on record, around 16% of them singletons. About 1.1% of the sample is held by the ten biggest clonotypes. Sequencing used PBMCs from the stem cell graft donor, obtained from the stem cell graft. Receptors originate from a human donor who donated a stem cell graft to a child with acute myeloid leukemia.

In its sample, this clonotype was seen many times. The genes are TRBV7-6 and TRBJ2-6; D gene unclear. Germline V gene lookup returns CDR1 SGHVS and CDR2 FNYEAQ. V was cut by 1 base and J by 2 bases, with 3 bases left in between. The CDR3 loop spans 14 amino acids. The CDR3 DNA reads as TGTGCCAGCAGCTTAGAACCTGGGGCCAACGTCCTGACTTTC. This codes for CASSLEPGANVLTF. The variable domain in full, completed from reference TRBV7-6 and TRBJ2-6, reads GAGVSQSPRYKVTKRGQDVALRCDPISGHVSLYWYRQALGQGPEFLTYFNYEAQQDKSGLPNDRFSAERPEGSISTLTIQRTEQRDSAMYRCASSLEPGANVLTFGAGSRLTVL.

This clonotype was counted a few times. J is TRBJ2-7 and V is TRBV7-9; 10 bases are shared with TRBD1. The CDR3 extends over 15 amino acids. The germline V gene has CDR1 SEHNR and CDR2 FQNEAQ (reference sequence). V was clipped by 1 base and J by 2 bases; unmatched bases: 2. CDR3 sequence reads: CASSLEGQGAYEQYF. The CDR3 DNA sequence: TGTGCCAGCAGCTTAGAAGGACAGGGGGCCTACGAGCAGTACTTC.

V is TRBV20-1 and J is TRBJ2-5; maybe TRBD2 (7 bases). Germline CDR1 reads DFQATT; CDR2 reads SNEGSKA (reference sequence). The V end was cut by 7 bases, the J end by 4 bases, with 22 bases between. This CDR3 comprises 15 residues. CDR3 DNA sequence: TGCAGTGTCAGGGGCGGAGGGGGGGCCCGAGAGACCCAGTACTTC. Its translation: CSVRGGGGARETQYF.